This T cell receptor beta chain emerged from a study of CD4 T cells in lung cancer (dated by TCRdb to between 2018 and 2020). Describing the broader study: The study screened blood T cells of NSCLC patients for responses to candidate mutation-encoded neoepitopes and isolated neoantigen-specific CD4+ T-cell clones and TCRs. Tumor and non-adjacent lung tissue were obtained from a few patients undergoing curative-intent resections for stage I-III non-small cell lung cancer. Lung adenocarcinoma or squamous cell carcinoma was present in the resected patients, who were aged 60 to 69 at blood donation and were mostly former smokers. Treatments the patients had received before donating blood included platinum chemotherapy, and some of the patients were given nivolumab or pembrolizumab. The frequency of neoantigen-specific clonotypes in tumor resections, non-adjacent lung and cultured T-cell products was followed using TCRB deep sequencing. Points the paper makes about the study in general: Rather than memory responses to the cancer, some blood-derived responses might reflect cross-reactivity or in vitro priming of naive T cells.

As regards this clone: What antigen it recognizes has not been identified. No per-base quality is available; no much larger clone lies one base away.

Libraries came from the immunoSEQ multiplex PCR assay. DNA was isolated using Qiagen DNeasy or QIAamp micro DNA kits, and TCRB was sequenced using the Adaptive Biotechnology human TCRB sequencing kit. Sequencing of TCRB libraries was performed on an Illumina MiSeq. As for the original processing: TCRB sequence data were analyzed with the kit provider's software, and tumor enrichment of clonotype templates was tested with Fisher's exact test. TCRdb mirrors the immuneACCESS table, restricted to in-frame sequences. Some clones are absent from its copies; in checked studies, under half trace to an unresolved V gene, and the reason for the others is unknown. That table furnishes V, J and clone size, whereas the DNA furnished D and trimming. In all, the sample holds about 10,000 clones, and around 66% of those were seen once. The top ten clones comprise 15% of the sample. Trimming leaves V shorter by 0 bases and J shorter by 4 bases, with the junction holding 0 bases beyond the gene matches. From its cysteine to its phenylalanine, the CDR3 spans 14 amino acids. Only the CDR3 part of the read is kept: 42 bases, read in frame from the first base. The germline V gene yields SGHVS for CDR1 and FQNEAQ for CDR2.

Non-adjacent lung tissue was collected from the same resection as far from the malignant lesion as possible, at a distance of at least 3 cm. The sequence was collected from a man between 60 and 75 years old with non-small cell lung cancer. Recombination joined TRBV7-8 with TRBJ1-3, with TRBD1 matching 7 junction bases. The specimen was normal lung tissue taken away from the tumor. The sequenced DNA: TGTGCCAGCAGCTTAGCGACAGGGGGAAACACCATATATTTT. Protein translation: CASSLATGGNTIYF.